This TCR beta chain originates from a study of T cells after yellow fever vaccination. Study outcomes and limitations: Post-booster reappearance was seen for most primary-vaccination clones (roughly 96% CD4, roughly 86% CD8).

TCRdb re-called the 5' RACE reads through MiXCR, storing one row per CDR3 protein. This table holds some 150,000 distinct CDR3 sequences, roughly 9.6% found once. This clonotype has at least ten counts. Its cognate antigen is unknown. The source is a man in his late teens or twenties who received the YFV17D yellow fever vaccine. The specimen was CD8+ T cells sorted from PBMCs, collected 15 days after the yellow fever booster vaccination.

In DNA form, the CDR3 reads TGCGCCAGCAGCCAAGCAGGGCGGGGGGGCTACAATGAGCAGTTCTTC. Encoded protein: CASSQAGRGGYNEQFF. The chain recombines TRBV4-1 with TRBJ2-1; 9 positions agree with TRBD2. V shed 1 base, J shed 3 bases, and the junction held 4 bases outside the gene matches. This CDR3 contains 16 residues. Germline V lookup: CDR1 MGHRA, CDR2 YSYEKL.